This entry describes one TCR beta chain. Its antigen target is currently unknown. One base away there is no much larger clone; base qualities are not given. The V end loses 5 bases and the J end loses 8 bases, and a stretch of 10 bases separates them. The CDR3 sequence holds 13 residues, the cysteine and phenylalanine included. Only the CDR3 DNA stays, 39 bases, in frame from base 1. The CDR1 and CDR2 encoded by the germline V gene are MDHEN and SYDVKM. TCRbeta CDR3 regions were amplified from genomic DNA using the immunoSEQ Assay, a bias-controlled multiplex PCR. The source study handled its data this way. Within the assay, amplification of reference gene primers was used to estimate how many nucleated cells each sample contained. To quantify the absolute abundance of each unique TCRbeta CDR3 rearrangement, sequence reads were collapsed and filtered. Productive Simpson clonality was computed per sample as the square root of Simpson's diversity index over productive rearrangements. This immuneACCESS table, as held by TCRdb, lists in-frame sequences with V and J called but not all clones. Of the missing ones, under half trace to an unresolved V gene in checked studies; the others have no known cause. V, J and clone size were drawn from that table, and D and trimming were deduced from the DNA. In all, the sample holds about 50,000 clones, and approximately 85% of those were seen once. The ten largest account for roughly 2.1% of the sample.

This sample is drawn from a study of blood T cell repertoires in COVID-19 (dated by TCRdb to 2018 to 2020). As for the study more broadly: Samples from collaborators originated in the United States, Italy and Spain and spanned both the acute and convalescent phases of COVID-19. The repertoires were released in a freely available public database meant as a resource for research on the immune response to SARS-CoV-2. Subjects who had been exposed to COVID-19, were actively infected with it, or had recovered from it provided the deeply sampled blood TCRbeta repertoires that made up the dataset. Where available, HLA class I and class II types were taken from metadata supplied by the sample provider and were not determined by assay-based typing. The samples were drawn from two sources: the first 160 participants of the ongoing ImmuneRACE study, and fewer than 1,500 subjects contributed by 6 global collaborators. The material from the prospective study consisted of cDNA or gDNA derived from T cells, B-cell-depleted T cells, or PBMCs. A de-identified subject ID, COVID-19 status, age in years and sex were almost always included in the sample metadata. Study-wide findings and limitations: Clinical and demographic metadata were provided uncurated, with the amount varying by source and participant.

Whole blood was collected in K2EDTA tubes by collaborating institutions according to the institutions' own protocols. For TCRbeta analysis, collaborators shipped samples in one of three forms: frozen whole blood, isolated PBMCs, or DNA extracted from either of those sample types. Recombination linked TRBV28 to TRBJ1-6; the D gene lacks a confident call. The origin of this receptor is a woman aged 55 to 70 with acute or convalescent COVID-19. The specimen sequenced was peripheral blood. For the CDR3, the sequence is CASSAPIDSPLHF. Read as DNA, the sequence is TGTGCCAGCAGTGCGCCCATAGATTCACCCCTCCACTTT.